This T cell receptor (beta chain) was obtained from a study of cytomegalovirus exposure and HLA in healthy donors. Whole-study findings and limits: In vitro checks showed that a few CMV-associated chains really do target CMV antigens.

With regard to this clone: Its antigen remains unidentified.

V lost 1 base and J lost 3, with 16 bases in between. The CDR3 has 16 amino acids. Germline V lookup: CDR1 SGHDN, CDR2 FVKESK. Data came from immunoSEQ multiplex PCR; TCRdb stores just in-frame clones and leaves some out. The table records more than 80,000 clones, about 95% of them present only once. The V gene is TRBV14, the J gene TRBJ2-7, with D maybe TRBD2 (5 bases). The source of this sequence is a woman aged 18-29 years in good health and CMV-seronegative. The sample consisted of PBMCs. CDR3: CASSQVPEGRVYEQYF. The CDR3 nucleotides are TGTGCCAGCAGCCAAGTCCCAGAGGGCCGAGTCTACGAGCAGTACTTC.